This entry concerns a single TCR beta chain. These data belong to a study of response to subunit inactivated influenza vaccine. The CDR3 has 16 residues. CDR1 MDHEN and CDR2 SYDVKM come from the germline V gene. Trimming removed 5 bases from V and 4 bases from J; junction bases left unmatched: 12. TCRdb redid the calling of the RT-PCR reads with MiXCR, one entry per CDR3 protein. The table has about 170,000 distinct CDR3 sequences, about 12% seen once. In addition, the sample was reused for a study of T cells expressing NK-cell markers. From that paper: Scientists made TCR beta cDNA using 5'RACE template switching with UMIs. The TCR beta repertoires were obtained from sorted CD3+CD56+NKG2C+, CD3+CD56+NKG2C- and CD3+CD56-NKG2C+ T cells. One of the eight sequenced donors was seronegative, whereas the other seven were HCMV-seropositive. For several donors, the dominant NKG2C+ clonotypes made up roughly 1.0-7.0% of their CD8+ T cells.

This TCR derives from a man between 45 and 60 years old who received an inactivated influenza vaccine. The source material was CD8+ T cells sorted from PBMCs, sampled 11 to 12 days after vaccination. The V gene is TRBV28, the J gene TRBJ2-5; 8 bases align to TRBD1. CDR3 sequence (DNA): TGTGCCAGCAGTCCTAGACAGGGGAGGAAGAGAGAGACCCAGTACTTC. Translated: CASSPRQGRKRETQYF.